This T cell receptor beta chain was captured in a study of beta chain features in type 1 diabetes (dated by TCRdb to about 2018). As for the study more broadly: Mean age, gender distribution, total cell number and subset yield did not differ between patients and healthy donors. Across all samples, approximately 100 million sorted cells were examined, and cell number per subset correlated strongly with RNA yield. In the study, TCRB repertoires of sorted circulating CD4+ T cell subsets from recently diagnosed type 1 diabetes patients were compared with those of matched healthy donors. Regulatory and stem cell-like memory subsets were isolated from only 8 patients and roughly eight healthy donors, whereas naive and central memory subsets came from all 30 or so donors.

Worth noting for this clone: What this receptor recognizes is not known. Base qualities were left out, and no much larger clone turns up one base away.

All of the isolated RNA was reverse transcribed with the High Capacity cDNA Reverse Transcription Kit, so expressed TCRB transcripts were sequenced. Deep immunoSEQ sequencing was applied to naive, central memory and regulatory T cell samples, giving an average of about 3.4 million total reads per sample. Sorted cells were lysed in RLT buffer, and RNA was extracted using DNase-treated RNeasy Micro or Mini kits according to cell number. To prevent cross-contamination, each cell subset was processed individually, whereas patient and healthy donor samples were processed jointly. The immunoSEQ multiplex PCR was used to amplify TCRB sequences from cDNA, generating 87-bp fragments that spanned the CDR3 region. Sequencing of the amplicons was done on the Illumina HiSeq platform. Per the original workflow: PCR bias was computationally corrected using synthetic template baselines, reads within Hamming distance 2 were collapsed, and singletons that could not be merged were discarded. Reads were aligned against IMGT so that V, D and J genes, CDR3 length and insertions or deletions at six rearrangement sites could be assigned. Within each subset, clonotype counts were normalized to sorted cell number, and only after that were true diversity and Gini coefficients computed with the tcR R package. The overlap coefficient, calculated on TCRB nucleotide sequences, was used to measure repertoire sharing. TCRdb mirrors the immuneACCESS table, restricted to in-frame sequences. Some clones are absent from its copies; in checked studies, under half trace to an unresolved V gene, and the reason for the others is unknown. The V and J calls and the clone size are those of that table, but D and trimming were determined from the DNA. The sample table shows about 140,000 clones, and around 13% are seen once. Of the sample, 1% to 1.5% is held by the ten largest clones.

Summary of the overall study and its limitations: HLA sub-analyses involved small numbers of individuals, so any influence of HLA type on TCRB rearrangement remained unresolved. Shorter templates might have been favored by PCR, but patient and control samples were amplified and corrected together, so both groups would have been affected equally by any skew. At VDJ recombination sites, type 1 diabetes patients had fewer insertions and more deleted nucleotides, which implies abnormalities in thymic rearrangement. Naive, central memory and regulatory TCRB repertoires appeared more similar among patients than among healthy donors. Because cDNA was sequenced instead of genomic DNA, activated cells with high expression could be over-represented, although the groups did not differ in activation or CD3 levels. A moderate but significant shortening of TCRB CDR3 length was observed in type 1 diabetes patients in all four CD4+ subsets.

CDR1 and CDR2 are read off the germline V gene as SGDLS and YYNGEE. Taken from cysteine to phenylalanine, the CDR3 has 14 residues. Only the CDR3 region is kept as DNA, spanning 42 bases read in frame from base 1. V trim: 0 bases; J trim: 2 bases; unmatched bases: 0. A single peripheral blood draw of around 100 mL on average was collected from each donor into heparinised tubes. Naive, central memory, regulatory and stem cell-like memory CD4+ T cells were sorted on a BD FACSAria II using a panel including CD45RO, CCR7, CD25, CD127, CD95 and CD27. A purity above 95% was achieved for all sorted populations. PBMCs were isolated immediately by Lymphoprep density gradient centrifugation and stained directly without culture. So that batch effects would be minimized, each experiment stained and sorted samples in pairs, pairing one healthy donor with one patient.

The source is a man aged 18 to 35 with type 1 diabetes. Here the chain combines TRBV9 and TRBJ2-5; TRBD1 fits 8 bases in the junction. Sequenced input: central memory CD4+ T cells from blood. The DNA reads TGTGCCAGCAGCGTAGACAGGGGGCAAGAGACCCAGTACTTC. This encodes CASSVDRGQETQYF.